The clone carrying this T cell receptor beta chain came up a few times. Preparing the TCRbeta library involved the use of unique molecular identifiers. TCRdb itself ran the PCR reads through MiXCR, one entry per CDR3 protein. The sample consists of approximately 400,000 distinct CDR3 sequences, 9.5% to 13% of them appearing once. V dropped 0 bases and J dropped 2; count of bases not matched to a gene: 14. This CDR3 comprises 18 residues. The germline V gene has CDR1 SGHRS and CDR2 YFSETQ. The data were taken from a study of T-cell reconstitution after alpha-beta-depleted transplantation in children. Sequencing used PBMCs from the stem cell graft donor, obtained from the stem cell graft. The V call is TRBV5-1, the J call TRBJ2-7, with 7 bases matching TRBD2. The sequence derives from a human donor who donated a stem cell graft to a child with acute myeloid leukemia. The CDR3 reads CASSLVSGFRGSPYEQYF. Written as DNA, the CDR3 is TGCGCCAGCAGCTTGGTATCTGGGTTTCGCGGGAGTCCCTACGAGCAGTACTTC.